This entry features one T cell receptor beta chain sequence. Its antigen is not known. Purification of the CD8+ and CD4+ T cells relied on negative isolation, and TEMRA cells underwent FACS enrichment. Germline CDR1 and CDR2: DFQATT and SNEGSKA (reference sequence). With 4 bases removed from V and 5 bases from J, the gap between germline ends came to 7 bases. The CDR3 runs 11 residues. This sample stems from a study of CD8 T cells in Susac syndrome. The wider study: Intravenous immunoglobulin alone or corticosteroids were being given to patients with Susac syndrome at blood draw, unless they were therapy-naive.

Study-level findings and limits: In Susac patients, clonal expansion was not detected in CD4+ cells.

Reverse transcription used roughly 0.5 to 1 ug RNA and random hexamers. TCRdb used MiXCR to reprocess the immunoSEQ multiplex PCR reads, holding one entry per CDR3 protein. The sample shows roughly 140,000 distinct CDR3 sequences, 95% of them seen only once. The sequence derives from a human donor with Susac syndrome. This sequence joins TRBV20-1 and TRBJ2-3; D gene ambiguous. Sample: CD4+ T cells from PBMCs. The CDR3 DNA reads as TGCAGTGCTACGACGGGAGATACGCAGTATTTT. Translation: CSATTGDTQYF.